The 5 T cell receptor beta chains given below trace back to one sample, sequenced in a study of blood T cell repertoires in COVID-19. The method was immunoSEQ multiplex PCR; TCRdb's version includes in-frame clones alone and lacks a portion of them. The sample gives 120,000 to 150,000 clones, roughly 84% of which show up once; about 5.1% is in the top ten. The specimen sequenced was peripheral blood. These TCRs come from a human donor in a cohort sampled during active COVID-19.

The chain is built from TRBV11-2 and TRBJ1-2, with D unresolved. Germline CDR1 reads SGHAT; CDR2 reads FQNNGV. This CDR3 spans 16 amino acids. V was clipped by 1 base and J by 1 base, with 13 bases between them. The chain's CDR3 is CASSLGIQTINYGYTF. The CDR3 coding sequence is TGTGCCAGCAGCTTAGGAATCCAGACAATTAACTATGGCTACACCTTC.

V gene TRBV7-3 combines with J gene TRBJ2-3, with TRBD2 matching over 10 bases. V trimming: 3 bases; J trimming: 13 bases; junction bases outside the gene matches: 4. Germline V CDR1 and CDR2: SGHTA, FQGTGA. The length of the CDR3 is 12 residues. CDR3 loop: CASSFTSGKKYF. DNA of the CDR3: TGTGCCAGCAGCTTTACTAGCGGGAAGAAGTATTTT.

The rearrangement joins TRBV28 to TRBJ1-3; D is possibly TRBD1 (5 bases). The CDR3 has 17 residues. The V and J ends lost 7 bases and 0 bases respectively, with 19 bases between them. The germline gives CDR1 MDHEN, CDR2 SYDVKM. CDR3 bases: TGTGCCAGCATTTGGGGTAATAGGGGTCACTCTGGAAACACCATATATTTT. It specifies CASIWGNRGHSGNTIYF.

CDR3 sequence: CASSQGRGGLGNEQFF. The CDR3 DNA follows: TGTGCCAGCAGCCAAGGAAGGGGGGGGCTTGGGAATGAGCAGTTCTTC. The rearrangement links TRBV3-1 (or the pseudogene TRBV3-2) to TRBJ2-1; D is perhaps TRBD2 (7 bases). Germline CDR1 reads LGHDT; CDR2 reads YNNKEL (reference sequence). Trimming took 1 base from V and 7 from J, leaving 17 bases between them. The CDR3 totals 16 residues.

This sequence joins TRBV9 and TRBJ2-2; 7 bases align to TRBD1. The germline gives CDR1 SGDLS, CDR2 YYNGEE. Trimming at V came to 4 bases and at J to 1 base, leaving 4 bases not matched to a gene. The CDR3 consists of 15 residues. The CDR3 reads CASSTRTGNTGELFF. The CDR3 region has the DNA TGTGCCAGCAGCACGAGGACAGGGAACACCGGGGAGCTGTTTTTT.